Listed below are T cell receptor beta chains from one sample, sequenced in a study of vaccination and CD4 T cells after COVID-19. For these receptors, no antigen is known. MiXCR was run by TCRdb on the PCR reads, yielding one entry per CDR3 protein. The sample includes around 14,000 distinct CDR3 sequences, roughly 50% of them seen just once. The sequenced sample was CD4+ T cells from blood, cultured in vitro, obtained before SARS-CoV-2 vaccination. These receptors were obtained from a human donor who had recovered from COVID-19. The CDR3 runs from the conserved cysteine through the conserved F or W. The size of a clone is reported for some rows only, either as once, few or many, or as a class for expanded clones.

J gene	clone size	V gene	CDR3 protein
TRBJ2-5	few	TRBV10-3	CAISRVLAGGRETQYF
TRBJ2-1	NA	TRBV18	CASSPSSMGTEQFF
TRBJ2-7	NA	TRBV12-3/TRBV12-4	CASSLAAGYEQYF
TRBJ1-5	NA	TRBV23-1	CASSQPGGQTRNQPQHF
TRBJ1-1	few	TRBV20-1	CSAREGNTEAFF
TRBJ1-4	NA	TRBV28	CASSRSGSYEKLFF
TRBJ2-1	hyperexpanded	TRBV15	CATSLELRLNEQFF
TRBJ2-7	NA	TRBV10-3	CAGARGPLYEQYF
TRBJ1-2	few	TRBV7-8	CASSTGRDGYTF
TRBJ2-1	NA	TRBV23-1	CASSQPRGLRSYNEQFF
TRBJ1-5	few	TRBV20-1	CSATTTGDSNQPQHF
TRBJ2-5	NA	TRBV21-1	CASSKLEYQETQYF
TRBJ1-5	NA	TRBV2	CASSDSHNQPQHF
TRBJ2-2	NA	TRBV4-2	CASSPRTVANPTGELFF
TRBJ2-5	NA	TRBV2	CASTGQGRETQYF
TRBJ2-3	NA	TRBV30	CAWMPSGRVDTQYF
TRBJ2-5	NA	TRBV6-1	CASSEQGDRVETQYF
TRBJ1-1	NA	TRBV7-2	CASSLGGGGGSTEAFF
TRBJ2-7	few	TRBV6-1	CASSPVGGRAEQYF
TRBJ2-3	NA	TRBV27	CASSFLTSGRNGYRLTDTQYF
TRBJ2-7	NA	TRBV6-5	CASSYSSGLAGGTYEQYF
TRBJ2-3	NA	TRBV20-1	CSATDSGRGPDTQYF
TRBJ2-7	NA	TRBV18	CASSPPGRGPESLYEQYF
TRBJ1-6	once	TRBV6-5	CASSLRGQNSPLHF
TRBJ1-6	NA	TRBV7-9	CASSRGWGNSPLHF
TRBJ2-1	NA	TRBV20-1	CSAPSWDSTKDEQFF
TRBJ2-1	few	TRBV18	CASSPWTIPDEQFF
TRBJ1-5	once	TRBV4-1	CASSQLTADQPQHF
TRBJ2-2	NA	TRBV19	CASSMYAGANTGELFF
TRBJ1-5	NA	TRBV6-5	CASSYGGQNQPQHF
TRBJ2-1	NA	TRBV7-8	CASSRDRGNDEQFF
TRBJ2-4	NA	TRBV12-3/TRBV12-4	CASSLTFGGGKNIQYF
TRBJ2-2	few	TRBV7-3	CASSLTGANTGELFF
TRBJ2-2	NA	TRBV19	CASSNWGGNTGELFF
TRBJ2-5	NA	TRBV9	CASSVQSQETQYF
TRBJ2-3	NA	TRBV5-6	CASSPLGAEEDTQYF
TRBJ2-3	NA	TRBV28	CASSRKPGLGLDTQYF
TRBJ1-2	NA	TRBV6-1	CASKGGATGYTF
TRBJ2-3	NA	TRBV11-3	CASSPGNGQGENSEADTQYF
TRBJ2-1	NA	TRBV27	CASSGTGINEQFF
TRBJ2-5	once	TRBV5-1	CASSLLAGQGKMQYF
TRBJ2-2	NA	TRBV6-5	CASSYSYTRTGRGRKAGELFF
TRBJ2-5	NA	TRBV29-1	CSHGAMGETQYF
TRBJ1-5	NA	TRBV6-1	CASTAVSNQPQHF
TRBJ1-1	NA	TRBV6-2/TRBV6-3	CASSYRVGNTEAFF
TRBJ1-2	few	TRBV6-8	CASSPHRECHTF
TRBJ1-5	few	TRBV7-2	CASSLEGSNQPQHF
TRBJ2-5	NA	TRBV28	CASNLFNRLAGDQETQYF
TRBJ1-2	few	TRBV6-1	CATQEFNYGYTF
TRBJ1-2	few	TRBV11-2	CASSRTGPGSGGYTF
TRBJ1-2	NA	TRBV20-1	CSASSESYGYTF
TRBJ2-3	NA	TRBV24-1	CATSDRTGGDTQYF
TRBJ1-2	NA	TRBV20-1	CSARLTGGNYGYTF
TRBJ1-6	NA	TRBV28	CASRGVFPRTNSPLHF
TRBJ1-2	NA	TRBV10-3	CAISREANYGYTF
TRBJ2-7	NA	TRBV27	CASSLTGTPQWGSYEQYF
TRBJ2-2	few	TRBV20-1	CSASGTGAGELFF
TRBJ2-7	NA	TRBV20-1	CSARGAGSSYEQYF
TRBJ2-7	few	TRBV7-9	CASSLGDFPDYEQYF
TRBJ1-1	NA	TRBV7-6	CASSLAGMNTEAFF